Shown below are 21 T cell receptor beta chains from a single sample sequenced in a study of tumor-infiltrating lymphocytes in primary liver carcinoma. cDNA specific to TCR beta was made from about 0.45 ug of total RNA, with a constant-region primer employed for priming. Three nested multiplex PCR rounds of slightly modified ARM-PCR generated TCR beta libraries. The study ran its first two PCR rounds for roughly 11 cycles each, using TRBV1-TRBV30 forward primers and a C-beta reverse primer. MiXCR, applied by TCRdb to the multiplex PCR reads, yields one record per CDR3 protein. The sample has 300,000 to 400,000 distinct CDR3 sequences, 65% seen once. Germline DNA was extracted too, while blood RNA derived from unsorted whole blood. Sequenced material: peripheral blood. All receptors come from a man in his forties with primary liver carcinoma and hepatitis B virus infection.

V usage is TRBV19 and J usage is TRBJ1-1; the D gene is possibly TRBD1 (6 bases). Germline V gene lookup returns CDR1 LNHDA and CDR2 SQIVND (reference sequence). With 8 bases removed from V and 7 bases from J, the gap between germline ends came to 11 bases. The CDR3 loop spans 11 amino acids. The CDR3 bases are TGTGCCAGTTTGGAGGGGGTTGAAGCTTTCTTT. It specifies CASLEGVEAFF. Full variable domain (outside the CDR3, taken from reference TRBV19 and TRBJ1-1): DGGITQSPKYLFRKEGQNVTLSCEQNLNHDAMYWYRQDPGQGLRLIYYSQIVNDFQKGDIAEGYSVSREKKESFPLTVTSAQKNPTAFYLCASLEGVEAFFGQGTRLTVV.

Note on this clonotype: No conserved phenylalanine or tryptophan is present at the end of the CDR3, so a read error is the likely explanation. The J gene is TRBJ1-1, the V gene TRBV30, with D uncertain. Germline V gene lookup returns CDR1 GTSNPN and CDR2 SVGIG (reference sequence). V was shortened by 5 bases and J by 3 bases, with 4 bases between the two germline ends. CDR3 length: 10 residues. The CDR3 sequence: CAWGHTEAFY. The CDR3 DNA reads TGTGCCTGGGGCCACACTGAAGCTTTCTAT.

This clonotype has more than one count but fewer than ten. The CDR3 loop reads CASTPQNPNTGELFF. CDR3 in DNA: TGCGCCAGCACCCCTCAGAACCCGAACACCGGGGAGCTGTTTTTT. The chain recombines TRBV5-1 with TRBJ2-2, with D uncertain. Deletions cut 6 bases from V and 0 bases from J, with 12 bases between. Germline values: CDR1 SGHRS, CDR2 YFSETQ. CDR3 size: 15 residues.

Concerning this clonotype: Here the CDR3 omits its conserved ending phenylalanine or tryptophan, so a read error is the likely source. The chain joins TRBV11-3 to TRBJ2-1; 8 positions agree with TRBD1. The CDR3 is 17 amino acids. CDR1 and CDR2 (germline): SGHNT, YENEEA. CDR3 in amino acids: CAGSPGDRWSSYNEQFS. In DNA, the CDR3 is TGTGCCGGCAGCCCAGGGGACAGGTGGAGCTCCTACAATGAGCAGTTCTCC.

This clonotype was recorded a few times. This chain uses TRBV2 with TRBJ1-6; D is perhaps TRBD1 (5 bases). Germline V gene lookup returns CDR1 SNHLY and CDR2 FYNNEI. The CDR3 covers 17 residues. Trimming cost V 6 bases and J 0 bases, with 15 bases left between them. As DNA, the CDR3 is TGTGCCAGCAGCAGGGACTTACCGAGCTCCTATAATTCACCCCTCCACTTT. As protein: CASSRDLPSSYNSPLHF.

The count of this clonotype is one. V is TRBV6-6 and J is TRBJ2-7, with 7 positions matching TRBD2. The length of the CDR3 is 16 residues. The germline V gene has CDR1 MNHNY and CDR2 SVGAGI (reference sequence). V shed 0 bases and J 5 bases; nucleotides not matched to a gene: 10. CDR3 DNA: TGTGCCAGCAGTTACTCGCCCCAAGCGGGATCCCACGAGCAGTACTTC. Protein product: CASSYSPQAGSHEQYF.

On this clonotype: A much larger clone is a single base away; this may be a read error. This chain links TRBV29-1 with TRBJ2-5; 8 positions match TRBD1. This CDR3 contains 13 residues. Germline CDR1 reads SQVTM; CDR2 reads ANQGSEA. CDR3 coding DNA: TGCAGCGCCCGACAGGGGAGCCAAGGGACCCAGTACTTC. It codes for CSARQGSQGTQYF.

For this clonotype: Mismatch with germline at one junction end may stem from a read error. This chain joins TRBV4-2 and TRBJ2-1; 11 nucleotides match TRBD2. The CDR3 consists of 16 residues. Germline V gives CDR1 LGHNA, CDR2 YNFKEQ. The DNA of the CDR3 is TGTGCTAGCAGCCCGACGACTAGCGGGGTTTACAATAAGCAGTTCTTC. Protein sequence: CASSPTTSGVYNKQFF.

As concerns this clonotype: Germline is not matched at one junction end, which may reflect a read error. V is TRBV7-9 and J is TRBJ2-4, with 8 bases lining up with TRBD1. There are 14 residues in the CDR3. The V gene's germline CDR1 is SEHNR and CDR2 FQNEAQ (reference sequence). CDR3 sequence reads: CASSPKTGGSIRYF. CDR3 coding DNA: TGTGCCAGCAGTCCAAAAACAGGGGGGAGCATTCGGTACTTC. The full variable domain, completed using reference TRBV7-9 and TRBJ2-4, is DTGVSQNPRHKITKRGQNVTFRCDPISEHNRLYWYRQTLGQGPEFLTYFQNEAQLEKSRLLSDRFSAERPKGSFSTLEIQRTEQGDSAMYLCASSPKTGGSIRYFGAGTRLSVL.

This clonotype occurred many times. The chain links TRBV29-1 to TRBJ2-7, with D possibly being TRBD1 or TRBD2 (5 bases each). Trimming removed 5 bases at V and 2 bases at J, with 13 bases between. CDR3 length: 13 amino acids. Germline lookup yields CDR1 SQVTM and CDR2 ANQGSEA. Here the CDR3 DNA reads TGCAGCGTTACCCCCGGGGCCACCTACGAGCAGTACTTC. This encodes CSVTPGATYEQYF.

This clonotype was seen ten or more times. The J gene is TRBJ1-1, the V gene TRBV11-3, with 8 bases identical to TRBD1. Trimming took 5 bases from V and 4 from J; bases not matched to a gene: 15. The CDR3 length is 17 residues. Germline V lookup: CDR1 SGHNT, CDR2 YENEEA. The CDR3 nucleotides are TGTGCCAGCAGCCCCGGACAGGGCCGAGTGGGGACCACTGAAGCTTTCTTT. It specifies CASSPGQGRVGTTEAFF.

A remark on this clonotype: This may stem from a read error, because a much larger clone lies one nucleotide away. J is TRBJ2-1 and V is TRBV12-3 or TRBV12-4; tentatively, D is TRBD1 or TRBD2 (5 bases each). This CDR3 region has 15 residues. For the CDR3, the DNA is TGTACCAGCAGTAGGCCGACTGGGGGCTACAATGAGCAGTTCTTC. It is translated as CTSSRPTGGYNEQFF.

In the case of this clonotype: A much larger clone differs from this one at a single base, so this may be a read error. The V call is TRBV5-6, the J call TRBJ2-7; 13 bases agree with TRBD2. CDR1 and CDR2 (germline): SGHDT, YYEEEE. This CDR3 spans 15 amino acids. The CDR3 region has the DNA TGTGCCAGCAGCCTCGGACTAGCGGGAGACTACAAGCAGTACTTC. It translates to CASSLGLAGDYKQYF.

This clonotype was seen many times. The gene calls are TRBV29-1 and TRBJ2-2; the match to TRBD1 covers 7 bases. Germline lookup yields CDR1 SQVTM and CDR2 ANQGSEA. The CDR3 spans 15 residues. V shed 6 bases and J 2 bases; nucleotides not matched to a gene: 9. Written as DNA, the CDR3 is TGCAGCGTAAAAAAGGGGGCTATTAACACCGGGGAGCTGTTTTTT. It translates to CSVKKGAINTGELFF.

Of note for this clonotype: The CDR3 does not end in the conserved phenylalanine or tryptophan, so this is likely a read error. The limits of the CDR3 on the DNA are not certain, so only TCRdb's listed CDR3 is given. V and J are TRBV10-3 and TRBJ1-2; TRBD1 was called by the table and not checked on the DNA. Germline V gene data show CDR1 as ENHRY and CDR2 as SYGVKD. Inclusive of both ends, the CDR3 amounts to 15 amino acids. The CDR3 loop reads CAITGGGGESYGYIL.

Worth noting for this clonotype: A much bigger clone sits one base away, suggesting this may be a read error. This chain uses TRBV6-1 with TRBJ2-7; 7 bases match TRBD2. The CDR3 runs 15 residues. Germline CDR1 and CDR2: MNHNS and SASEGT. The V gene end was trimmed by 5 bases and the J gene end by 4 bases; junction bases not matched to a gene: 11. CDR3 sequence reads: CASSFKGGRDYEQYF. CDR3 nucleotide sequence: TGTGCCAGCAGTTTCAAGGGCGGGAGAGATTACGAGCAGTACTTC.

Regarding this clonotype: This CDR3 fails to terminate in the conserved phenylalanine or tryptophan, so it likely reflects a read error. V usage is TRBV5-1 and J usage is TRBJ2-5, with D perhaps TRBD1 (6 bases). CDR3 size: 15 residues. V was shortened by 3 bases and J by 3 bases, with 15 bases between the two germline ends. Germline CDR1 and CDR2: SGHRS and YFSETQ. CDR3 nucleotide sequence: TGCGCCAGCAGCTCGAGGGGGAGCAGCGAAGAGACCCAGTACTAC. This sequence encodes CASSSRGSSEETQYY.

Details on this clonotype: A much more abundant neighbour one base away suggests this may be a read error. The rearrangement joins TRBV5-6 to TRBJ2-1; D possibly corresponds to TRBD1 (6 bases). This CDR3 comprises 15 residues. Germline V gene sequence: CDR1 SGHDT, CDR2 YYEEEE. As DNA, the CDR3 is TGTGCCAGCAGCTCCTCGGGACAAGTCTACAAAGAGCAGTTCTTC. This sequence encodes CASSSSGQVYKEQFF.

The chain recombines TRBV5-1 with TRBJ2-6; D unclear. CDR3 length: 14 residues. CDR1 and CDR2 (germline): SGHRS, YFSETQ. Deletions cut 2 bases from V and 1 base from J, with 4 bases between. The CDR3 is CASSFQSGANVLTF. The CDR3 DNA is TGCGCCAGCAGCTTTCAATCTGGGGCCAACGTCCTGACTTTC.

Details on this clonotype: A much larger clone lies a single base off, so this may be a read error. This rearrangement joins TRBV4-3 to TRBJ2-1; TRBD2 might be the D (5 bases). The CDR3 spans 15 residues. V gave up 2 bases and J gave up 9 bases, with 17 bases separating them. Germline CDR1 is LGHNA and CDR2 is YSLEER. CDR3 coding DNA: TGCGCCAGCAGCCAACCCGGGATTGCCGGCGGTGAGCAGTTCTTC. Its protein is CASSQPGIAGGEQFF.

To note about this clonotype: The CDR3 ends on some other residue instead of the conserved phenylalanine or tryptophan, so this is likely a read error. The chain combines TRBV6-5 with TRBJ1-6; no firm D call. The germline CDR1 and CDR2 sequences are MNHEY and SVGAGI. CDR3 size: 16 residues. The CDR3 region is CASSYSITAFFSRLHI. The CDR3 DNA reads TGTGCCAGCAGTTACTCGATCACGGCTTTTTTTTCACGCCTCCACATT.